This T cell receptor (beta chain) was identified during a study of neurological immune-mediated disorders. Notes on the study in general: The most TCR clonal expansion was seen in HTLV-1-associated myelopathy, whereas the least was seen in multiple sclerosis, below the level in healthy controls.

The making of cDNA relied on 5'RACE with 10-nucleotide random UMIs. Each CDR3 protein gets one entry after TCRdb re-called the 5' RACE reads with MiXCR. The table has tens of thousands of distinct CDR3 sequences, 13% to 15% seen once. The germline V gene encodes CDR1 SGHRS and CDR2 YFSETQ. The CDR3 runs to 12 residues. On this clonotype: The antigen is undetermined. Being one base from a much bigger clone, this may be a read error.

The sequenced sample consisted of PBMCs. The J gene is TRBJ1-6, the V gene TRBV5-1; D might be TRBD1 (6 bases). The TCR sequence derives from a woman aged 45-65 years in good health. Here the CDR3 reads CASMRGNSPLQF. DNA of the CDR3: TGCGCCAGCATGAGGGGGAATTCACCCCTCCAATTT.